This record covers a single T cell receptor (beta chain). Its target is unknown. TCR beta VDJ combinations and CDR3 sequences were profiled from genomic DNA. In TCRdb, the reads were re-called with MiXCR into one record per CDR3 protein. The data show about 70,000 distinct CDR3 sequences, roughly half seen once. This sample is part of a study of CD8+CD57+ T cells in acquired aplastic anemia. Background on the study: DNA per sorted CD4+ or CD8+ sample ranged roughly 0.19 to 27.4 ug, averaging around 3 ug.

Study-level points and caveats: Patients and controls shared 25 to 35 CD8+ CDR3 sequences, highly expressed in patients.

This CDR3 region has 17 residues. Trimming removed 2 bases at V and 11 bases at J, with 25 bases between. Germline CDR1 MGHDK, CDR2 SYGVNS. This TCR derives from a human donor in good health, serving as a control. Sequenced sample: sorted CD4+, CD8+, or CD8+CD57+ T cells (not recorded which) from PBMCs. This sequence joins TRBV25-1 and TRBJ1-5; tentative D call: TRBD1 (6 bases). CDR3 nucleotide sequence: TGTGCCAGCAGTGAAGGATGGGGGCACCGCAGGGTTGGGACCCAGCATTTT. Its translation: CASSEGWGHRRVGTQHF.